This TCR beta chain stems from a study of T-cell memory formation after mild COVID-19. CDR1 and CDR2 from the germline V gene are MNHEY and SVGEGT. V lost 8 bases to trimming and J lost 9 bases, with 20 bases between them. The CDR3 is made up of 13 amino acids. General study points: That cross-reactive memory joined was suggested by some responding clones appearing in pre-infection memory. While clones contracting from day 15 to 85 were balanced between CD4 and CD8, later expanders leaned CD4+.

Constant-segment primers and 5'RACE yielded cDNA libraries for TCR alpha and TCR beta, each carrying sample barcodes and UMIs. Using its own MiXCR run on the 5' RACE reads, TCRdb lists one record per CDR3 protein. The repertoire has 400,000 or so distinct CDR3 sequences, roughly 21% of them found once; the top ten carry roughly an eighth. Concerning this clonotype itself: Its specificity is unknown.

The sequencing input was PBMCs or a T cell subset sorted from them (not recorded which). This chain joins TRBV6-2 or TRBV6-3 and TRBJ2-7; D remains unclear. The receptor was isolated from an adult woman who had mild COVID-19 (a few samples of this study predate the infection). Cell type and time point are not known. The CDR3: CASRWAGNYWQYF. The DNA of the CDR3 is TGTGCCAGCCGGTGGGCAGGAAACTATTGGCAGTACTTC.